This TCR beta chain was retrieved from a study of T cell repertoires in cytomegalovirus infection. Study background: Through public TCR beta signatures, both CMV infection and matching HLA type were indicated.

CDR1 and CDR2 from the germline V gene are LGHDT and YNNKEL (reference sequence). The CDR3 contains 17 residues. One entry per CDR3 protein, called by TCRdb with MiXCR from the reads. The profile shows about 920,000 distinct CDR3 sequences, 25% to 40% of them singletons. Concerning this clonotype: Its target is unknown. One end of the junction varies from germline; a read error may be responsible.

The chain employs TRBV3-1 and TRBJ1-1, with a weak D call TRBD1 (6 bases). The material was cultured CD8+ T cells from PBMCs, obtained from culture after CMV antigen stimulation. This sequence originates from a human donor in good health (CMV status not recorded). Some clones in this sample may be carry-over from other donors' samples. The CDR3 DNA sequence: TGTGCCAGCAACCAAGCGTACAGGGCCCGCCGGAACACTGAAGCTTTCTTT. Translated, it gives CASNQAYRARRNTEAFF.